This TCR beta chain was sequenced for a study of blood T cells in healthy people across ages. Concerning this clonotype itself: Its specificity is not known.

Study-level points and caveats: Without sorted subsets, naive and antigen-experienced compartments could not be conclusively compared. Observed TCR beta diversity showed a strong correlation with the percentage of naive T cells as measured by flow cytometry.

Alongside a J-beta primer mix, a sample-barcoded 5' primer served in a second PCR lasting about 7 to 11 cycles. Tagging of each cDNA molecule was performed by a template-switch adaptor with 12 random nucleotides. MiXCR, applied by TCRdb to the 5' RACE reads, yields one record per CDR3 protein. This table holds 1,500,000 or so distinct CDR3 sequences, approximately 59% found once. The germline V and J ends were trimmed by 4 bases and 7 bases, with 24 bases remaining between them. This CDR3 is built from 17 residues. CDR1 and CDR2 (germline): SGHRS, YFSETQ. This TCR was recovered from a young man in good health. Sequences were obtained from blood. The V call is TRBV5-1, the J call TRBJ1-5; a possible D gene is TRBD1 (5 bases). DNA for the CDR3: TGCGCCAGCAGCCTGGGACCCGGCAGTGGGTTTAGGCAGCCCCAGCATTTT. Its protein is CASSLGPGSGFRQPQHF. The variable domain in full, completed from reference TRBV5-1 and TRBJ1-5, reads KAGVTQTPRYLIKTRGQQVTLSCSPISGHRSVSWYQQTPGQGLQFLFEYFSETQRNKGNFPGRFSGRQFSNSRSEMNVSTLELGDSALYLCASSLGPGSGFRQPQHFGDGTRLSIL.